One and the same sample provided the 12 T cell receptor beta chains below, sequenced in a study of OX40 agonist ivuxolimab in advanced cancers. Using immunoSEQ multiplex PCR, the repertoire was profiled, and TCRdb retains in-frame clones only, with some absent. The table shows roughly 71,000 clones, with approximately 89% occurring only once. The material was CD4+ or CD8+ T cells sorted from blood, obtained in a trial of the OX40 agonist ivuxolimab. The receptors come from an adult with an advanced solid tumor such as melanoma, head and neck, liver or kidney cancer.

The rearrangement joins TRBV18 to TRBJ1-4; D ambiguous. CDR3 length: 16 residues. CDR1 KGHSH and CDR2 LQKENI come from the germline V gene. V gave up 2 bases and J gave up 0 bases, with 10 bases separating them. CDR3 coding DNA: TGTGCCAGCTCACCAAAAACAGCTTCAACTAATGAAAAACTGTTTTTT. Amino acids: CASSPKTASTNEKLFF. The full variable domain, rest sourced from reference TRBV18 and TRBJ1-4, is NAGVMQNPRHLVRRRGQEARLRCSPMKGHSHVYWYRQLPEEGLKFMVYLQKENIIDESGMPKERFSAEFPKEGPSILRIQQVVRGDSAAYFCASSPKTASTNEKLFFGSGTQLSVL.

This sequence joins TRBV28 and TRBJ1-2; D ambiguous. V gave up 5 bases and J gave up 1 base, with 11 bases separating them. This CDR3 region has 14 residues. CDR1 MDHEN and CDR2 SYDVKM come from the germline V gene. This CDR3 reads CASSLAADNYGYTF. CDR3 coding DNA: TGTGCCAGCAGTCTAGCTGCGGATAACTATGGCTACACCTTC.

This clone came up a few times. The chain combines TRBV19 with TRBJ1-5; D is uncertain. Germline loops: CDR1 LNHDA, CDR2 SQIVND (reference sequence). Trimming took 5 bases from V and 2 from J, leaving 10 bases between them. This CDR3 is built from 14 residues. The CDR3 reads CASSDHGGNQPQHF. The CDR3 region has the DNA TGTGCCAGTAGTGATCACGGGGGCAATCAGCCCCAGCATTTT.

The rearrangement links TRBV30 to TRBJ1-5; possibly TRBD1 for D (6 bases). This CDR3 is 18 amino acids long. CDR1 is GTSNPN and CDR2 is SVGIG in the germline V gene (reference sequence). Trimming removed 0 bases from V and 1 base from J, with 19 bases in between. The CDR3 DNA is TGTGCCTGGAGTGTACGGGGGGCCAATATAGGGAGCAATCAGCCCCAGCATTTT. This codes for CAWSVRGANIGSNQPQHF. Variable domain in full (rest from reference TRBV30 and TRBJ1-5): SQTIHQWPATLVQPVGSPLSLECTVEGTSNPNLYWYRQAAGRGLQLLFYSVGIGQISSEVPQNLSASRPQDRQFILSSKKLLLSDSGFYLCAWSVRGANIGSNQPQHFGDGTRLSIL.

The chain uses TRBV7-2 and TRBJ2-3, with D tentatively TRBD1 (6 bases). The V end was cut by 1 base, the J end by 3 bases, with 11 bases between. In germline, CDR1 is SGHTA, CDR2 FQGNSA. The length of the CDR3 is 15 residues. This chain's CDR3 is CASSLGDRRTDTQYF. The CDR3 DNA sequence: TGTGCCAGCAGCTTAGGTGACAGGCGAACAGATACGCAGTATTTT.

The V call is TRBV25-1, the J call TRBJ1-2; possibly TRBD1 for D (5 bases). The CDR3 loop spans 13 amino acids. Germline V lookup: CDR1 MGHDK, CDR2 SYGVNS. The V gene lost 6 bases and the J gene lost 1 base, with 9 bases spanning the gap. The CDR3 nucleotides are TGTGCCAGCAGCGGGAGGGGTAACTATGGCTACACCTTC. This gives the protein CASSGRGNYGYTF.

This clone came up a few times. This chain connects TRBV4-1 to TRBJ1-2; 8 bases match TRBD1. From germline, CDR1 is MGHRA and CDR2 YSYEKL. The CDR3 sequence is 12 residues long. V was clipped by 8 bases and J by 4 bases; unmatched bases: 3. The CDR3 protein is CASGQGIYGYTF. CDR3 coding DNA: TGCGCCAGCGGACAGGGAATCTATGGCTACACCTTC.

This rearrangement joins TRBV2 to TRBJ2-2; D is uncertain. The CDR3 runs to 14 residues. Trimming stripped 4 bases from V and 8 bases from J, with 14 bases between. In germline, CDR1 is SNHLY, CDR2 FYNNEI. This CDR3 is CASSAQGYGGELFF. The DNA of the CDR3 is TGTGCCAGCAGTGCTCAAGGGTACGGGGGGGAGCTGTTTTTT.

J is TRBJ2-1 and V is TRBV13; D remains ambiguous. Germline V CDR1 and CDR2: PRHDT, FYEKMQ (reference sequence). The CDR3 spans 15 residues. V lost 2 bases and J 5 bases, leaving 13 bases between the germline ends. This CDR3 is CASSLRVILNNEQFF. The CDR3 DNA sequence: TGTGCCAGCAGCTTACGGGTAATTCTCAACAATGAGCAGTTCTTC.

This clone came up once. The chain joins TRBV11-2 to TRBJ1-4, with D possibly being TRBD1 (5 bases). Germline V lookup: CDR1 SGHAT, CDR2 FQNNGV. The CDR3 extends over 13 amino acids. V shed 5 bases and J shed 4 bases, with 8 bases lying between them. The CDR3 region is CASSRGHNEKLFF. The CDR3 DNA reads TGTGCCAGCAGCCGGGGCCATAATGAAAAACTGTTTTTT.

This chain joins TRBV18 and TRBJ1-4; D is undetermined. Deletions cut 2 bases from V and 4 bases from J, with 8 bases between. Looked up from germline, CDR1 is KGHSH and CDR2 is LQKENI. The CDR3 sequence is 14 residues long. In DNA form, the CDR3 reads TGTGCCAGCTCACCATTACAGAATAATGAAAAACTGTTTTTT. It codes for CASSPLQNNEKLFF.

This clone was observed a single time. The CDR3 DNA sequence: TGTGCCAGCAGTTACTCCCAGTCAATCTCTAACTATGGCTACACCTTC. This codes for CASSYSQSISNYGYTF. This sequence joins TRBV6-5 and TRBJ1-2; no reliable D call. The CDR3 is 16 amino acids. CDR1 is MNHEY, CDR2 SVGAGI, per germline. V lost 0 bases, J lost 0 bases, and 11 bases lay in between.